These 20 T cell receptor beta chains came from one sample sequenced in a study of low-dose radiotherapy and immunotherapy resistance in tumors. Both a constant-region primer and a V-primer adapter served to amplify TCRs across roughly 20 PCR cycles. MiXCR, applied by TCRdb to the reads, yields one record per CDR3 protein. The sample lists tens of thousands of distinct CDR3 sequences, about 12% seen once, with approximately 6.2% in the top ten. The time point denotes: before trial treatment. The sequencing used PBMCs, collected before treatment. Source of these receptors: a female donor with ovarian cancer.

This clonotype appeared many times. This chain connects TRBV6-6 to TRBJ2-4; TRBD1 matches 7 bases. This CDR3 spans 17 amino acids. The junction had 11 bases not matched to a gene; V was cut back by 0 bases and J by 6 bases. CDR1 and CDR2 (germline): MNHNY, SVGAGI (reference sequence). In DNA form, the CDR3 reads TGTGCCAGCAGTTACTCGACGGGACAGATATCCGGAAACATTCAGTACTTC. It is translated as CASSYSTGQISGNIQYF.

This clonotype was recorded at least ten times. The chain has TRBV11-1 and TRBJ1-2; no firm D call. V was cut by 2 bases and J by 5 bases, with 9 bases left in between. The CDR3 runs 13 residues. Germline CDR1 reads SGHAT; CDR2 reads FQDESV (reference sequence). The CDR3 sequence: CASSLISGYGYTF. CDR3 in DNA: TGTGCCAGCAGCTTAATATCGGGTTATGGCTACACCTTC.

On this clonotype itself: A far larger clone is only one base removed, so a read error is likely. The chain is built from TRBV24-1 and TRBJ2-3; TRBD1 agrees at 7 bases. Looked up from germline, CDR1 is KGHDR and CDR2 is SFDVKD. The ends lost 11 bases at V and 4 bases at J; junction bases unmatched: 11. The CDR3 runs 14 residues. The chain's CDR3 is CAIGEPQGADTQYF. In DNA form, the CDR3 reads TGTGCCATCGGGGAACCCCAGGGGGCAGATACGCAGTATTTT.

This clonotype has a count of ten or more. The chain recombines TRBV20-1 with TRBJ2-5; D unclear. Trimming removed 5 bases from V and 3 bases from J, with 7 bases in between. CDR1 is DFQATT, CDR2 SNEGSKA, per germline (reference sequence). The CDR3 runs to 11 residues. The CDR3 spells CSARPEETQYF. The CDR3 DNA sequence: TGCAGTGCTCGTCCCGAAGAGACCCAGTACTTC.

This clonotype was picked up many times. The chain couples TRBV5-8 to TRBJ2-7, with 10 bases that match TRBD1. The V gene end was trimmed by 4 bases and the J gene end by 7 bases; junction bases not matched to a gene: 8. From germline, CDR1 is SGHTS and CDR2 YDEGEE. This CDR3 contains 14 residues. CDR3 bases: TGTGCCAGCAGCACCGGACAGGGGGTAGGGGAGCAGTACTTC. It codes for CASSTGQGVGEQYF.

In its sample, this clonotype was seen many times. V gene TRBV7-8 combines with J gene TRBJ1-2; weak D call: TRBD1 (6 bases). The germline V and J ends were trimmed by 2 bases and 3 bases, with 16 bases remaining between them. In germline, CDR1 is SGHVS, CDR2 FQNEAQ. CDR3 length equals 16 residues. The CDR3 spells CASSLRVNRVDYGYTF. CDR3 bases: TGTGCCAGCAGCTTAAGGGTGAACAGGGTGGACTATGGCTACACCTTC.

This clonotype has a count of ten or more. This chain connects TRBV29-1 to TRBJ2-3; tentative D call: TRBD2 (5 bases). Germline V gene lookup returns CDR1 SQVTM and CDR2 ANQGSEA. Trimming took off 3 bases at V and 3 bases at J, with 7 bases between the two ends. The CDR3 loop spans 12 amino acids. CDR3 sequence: CSVDGGTDTQYF. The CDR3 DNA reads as TGCAGCGTTGACGGCGGGACAGATACGCAGTATTTT.

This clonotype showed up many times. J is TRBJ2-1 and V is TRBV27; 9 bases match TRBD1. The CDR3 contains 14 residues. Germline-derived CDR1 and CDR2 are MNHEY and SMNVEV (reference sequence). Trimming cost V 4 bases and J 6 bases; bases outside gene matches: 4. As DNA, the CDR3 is TGTGCCAGCAGTTCAACAGGGGGCTTCAATGAGCAGTTCTTC. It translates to CASSSTGGFNEQFF.

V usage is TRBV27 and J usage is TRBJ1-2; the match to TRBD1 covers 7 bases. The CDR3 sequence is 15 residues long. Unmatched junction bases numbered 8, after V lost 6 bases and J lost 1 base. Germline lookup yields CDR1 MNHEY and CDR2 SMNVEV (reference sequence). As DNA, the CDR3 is TGTGCCAGCAGATCACGGGACAGCTTTAACTATGGCTACACCTTC. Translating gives CASRSRDSFNYGYTF.

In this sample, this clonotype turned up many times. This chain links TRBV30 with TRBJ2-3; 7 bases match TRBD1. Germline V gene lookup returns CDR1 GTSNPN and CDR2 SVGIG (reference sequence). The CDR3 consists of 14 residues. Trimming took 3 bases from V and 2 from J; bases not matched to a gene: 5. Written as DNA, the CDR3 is TGTGCCTGGAGCCCGACAGGGATCACAGATACGCAGTATTTT. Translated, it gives CAWSPTGITDTQYF.

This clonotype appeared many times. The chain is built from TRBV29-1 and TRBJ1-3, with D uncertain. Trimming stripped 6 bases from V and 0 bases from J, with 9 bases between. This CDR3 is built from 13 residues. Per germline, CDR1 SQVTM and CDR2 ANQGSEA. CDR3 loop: CSVQTNSGNTIYF. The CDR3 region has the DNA TGCAGCGTACAGACGAACTCTGGAAACACCATATATTTT.

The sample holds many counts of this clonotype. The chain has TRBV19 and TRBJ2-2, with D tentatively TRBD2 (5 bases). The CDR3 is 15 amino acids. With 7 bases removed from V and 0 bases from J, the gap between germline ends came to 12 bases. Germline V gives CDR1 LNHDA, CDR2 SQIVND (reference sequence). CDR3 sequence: CASKETGSNTGELFF. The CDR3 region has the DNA TGTGCCAGTAAAGAAACGGGGTCGAACACCGGGGAGCTGTTTTTT.

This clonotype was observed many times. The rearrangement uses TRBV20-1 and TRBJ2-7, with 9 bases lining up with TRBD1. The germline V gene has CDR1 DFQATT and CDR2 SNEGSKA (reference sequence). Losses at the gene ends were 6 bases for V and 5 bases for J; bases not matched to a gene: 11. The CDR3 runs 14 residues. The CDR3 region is CSAYRPGQGNEQYF. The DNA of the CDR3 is TGCAGTGCATATCGACCGGGACAGGGAAACGAGCAGTACTTC.

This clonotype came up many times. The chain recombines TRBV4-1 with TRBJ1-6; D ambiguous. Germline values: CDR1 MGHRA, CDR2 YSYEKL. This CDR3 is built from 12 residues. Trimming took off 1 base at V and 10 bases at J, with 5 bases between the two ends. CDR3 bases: TGCGCCAGCAGCCAAGTCAGATCACCCCTCCACTTT. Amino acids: CASSQVRSPLHF.

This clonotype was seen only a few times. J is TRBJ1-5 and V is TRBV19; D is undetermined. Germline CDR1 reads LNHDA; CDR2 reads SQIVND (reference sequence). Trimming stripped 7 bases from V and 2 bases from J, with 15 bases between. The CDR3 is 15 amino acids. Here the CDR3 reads CASNMLRPGNQPQHF. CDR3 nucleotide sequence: TGTGCCAGTAATATGCTAAGACCGGGCAATCAGCCCCAGCATTTT.

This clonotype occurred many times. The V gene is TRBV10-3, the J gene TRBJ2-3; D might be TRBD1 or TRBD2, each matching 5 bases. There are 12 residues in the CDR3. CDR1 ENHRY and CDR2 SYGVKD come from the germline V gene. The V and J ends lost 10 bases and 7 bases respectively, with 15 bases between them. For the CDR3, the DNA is TGTGCCACTACCCGGGACGGCTATACGCAGTATTTT. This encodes CATTRDGYTQYF.

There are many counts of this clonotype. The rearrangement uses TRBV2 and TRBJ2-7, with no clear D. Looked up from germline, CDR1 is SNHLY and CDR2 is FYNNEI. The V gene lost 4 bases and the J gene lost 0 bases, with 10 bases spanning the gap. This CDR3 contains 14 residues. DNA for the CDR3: TGTGCCAGCAGTGTAGGCTATACCTCCTACGAGCAGTACTTC. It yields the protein CASSVGYTSYEQYF.

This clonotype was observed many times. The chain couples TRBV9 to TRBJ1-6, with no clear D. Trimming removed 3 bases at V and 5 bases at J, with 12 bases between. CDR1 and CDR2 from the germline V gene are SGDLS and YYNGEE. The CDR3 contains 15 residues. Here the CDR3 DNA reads TGTGCCAGCAGCGGACCCTTAGGCAATAATTCACCCCTCCACTTT. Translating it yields CASSGPLGNNSPLHF.

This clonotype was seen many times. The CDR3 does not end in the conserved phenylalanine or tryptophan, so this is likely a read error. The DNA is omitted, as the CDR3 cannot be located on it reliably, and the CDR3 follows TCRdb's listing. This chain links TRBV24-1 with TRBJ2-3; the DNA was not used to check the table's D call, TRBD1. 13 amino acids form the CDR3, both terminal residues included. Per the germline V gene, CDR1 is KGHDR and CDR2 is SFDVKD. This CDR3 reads CATSDRTTPGTPL.

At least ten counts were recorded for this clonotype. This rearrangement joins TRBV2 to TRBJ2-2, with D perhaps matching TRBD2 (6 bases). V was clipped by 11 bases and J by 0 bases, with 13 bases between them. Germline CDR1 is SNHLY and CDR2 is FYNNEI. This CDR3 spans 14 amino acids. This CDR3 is CAGRGDANTGELFF. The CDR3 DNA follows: TGTGCCGGGCGGGGCGACGCGAACACCGGGGAGCTGTTTTTT.